What follows describes a single TCR beta chain. What it binds is not known. This record belongs to a study of T cells in localized non-small cell lung cancer. Study outcomes and limitations: Sequencing, confined to only one tumor region, leaves heterogeneity possible. Among the tissues sampled, uninvolved adjacent lung had the highest T cell clonality, above tumor. A median of around 60 of the top 100 tumor clones appeared in adjacent lung, which was paired and uninvolved.

Trimming took 5 bases from V and 5 from J; bases not matched to a gene: 13. The CDR3 sequence is 16 residues long. Germline V lookup: CDR1 LNHDA, CDR2 SQIVND (reference sequence). Clones were read by immunoSEQ multiplex PCR, and TCRdb kept only the in-frame ones, dropping some. The sample lists tens of thousands of clones, around nine tenths occurring once. The specimen was PBMCs, collected before any cancer treatment. This rearrangement joins TRBV19 to TRBJ1-1; 8 bases are a match to TRBD1. This TCR was sampled from a man between 35 and 75 years old with stage II lung adenocarcinoma. The DNA for the CDR3 is TGTGCCAGTAGTCAGTACCTCGGACAGGGCAATACTGAAGCTTTCTTT. Translation gives CASSQYLGQGNTEAFF. Looking up the rest from reference TRBV19 and TRBJ1-1 gives the full variable domain: DGGITQSPKYLFRKEGQNVTLSCEQNLNHDAMYWYRQDPGQGLRLIYYSQIVNDFQKGDIAEGYSVSREKKESFPLTVTSAQKNPTAFYLCASSQYLGQGNTEAFFGQGTRLTVV.